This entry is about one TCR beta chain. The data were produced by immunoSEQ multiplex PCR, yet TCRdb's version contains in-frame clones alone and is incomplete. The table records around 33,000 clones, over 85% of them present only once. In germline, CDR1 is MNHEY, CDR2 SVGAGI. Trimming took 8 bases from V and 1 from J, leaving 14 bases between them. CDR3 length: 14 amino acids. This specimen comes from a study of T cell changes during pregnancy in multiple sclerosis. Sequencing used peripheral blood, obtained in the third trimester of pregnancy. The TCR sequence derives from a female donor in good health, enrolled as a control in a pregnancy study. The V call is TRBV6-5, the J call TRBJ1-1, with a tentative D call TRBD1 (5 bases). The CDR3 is CASRPGISNTEAFF. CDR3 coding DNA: TGTGCCAGCCGACCAGGGATATCGAACACTGAAGCTTTCTTT.